What follows describes a single T cell receptor (beta chain). Trimming pared 2 bases from V and 0 bases from J, leaving 7 bases between. There are 15 residues in the CDR3. CDR1 is MDHEN and CDR2 is SYDVKM in the germline V gene. The PCR employed 60 Vbeta primers together with 13 Jbeta primers. Produced via immunoSEQ multiplex PCR; TCRdb's table is partial and in-frame only. The data show 150,000 to 200,000 clones, with roughly 80% seen just once and 6.3% held by the top ten. The data originate from a study of cytomegalovirus exposure and HLA in healthy donors. V usage is TRBV28 and J usage is TRBJ1-4; D is unclear. This TCR was sampled from a man aged 40-49 years in good health and CMV-seropositive. The material sequenced was PBMCs. CDR3 DNA: TGTGCCAGCAGTTTACTTCCCGCAACTAATGAAAAACTGTTTTTT. Residues: CASSLLPATNEKLFF. The complete variable domain, with remaining parts taken from reference TRBV28 and TRBJ1-4, reads DVKVTQSSRYLVKRTGEKVFLECVQDMDHENMFWYRQDPGLGLRLIYFSYDVKMKEKGDIPEGYSVSREKKERFSLILESASTNQTSMYLCASSLLPATNEKLFFGSGTQLSVL.